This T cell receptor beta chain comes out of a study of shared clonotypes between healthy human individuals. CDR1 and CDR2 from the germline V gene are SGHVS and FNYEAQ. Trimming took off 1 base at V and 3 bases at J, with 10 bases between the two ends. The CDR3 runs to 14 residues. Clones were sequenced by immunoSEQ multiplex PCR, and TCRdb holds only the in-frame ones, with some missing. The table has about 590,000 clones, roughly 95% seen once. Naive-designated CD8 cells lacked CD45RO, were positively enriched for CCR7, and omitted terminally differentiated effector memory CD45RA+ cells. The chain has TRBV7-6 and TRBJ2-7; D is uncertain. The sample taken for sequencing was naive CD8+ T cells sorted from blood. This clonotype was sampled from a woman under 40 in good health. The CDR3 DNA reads TGTGCCAGCAGCTTAGGTACCGCACTCTACGAGCAGTACTTC. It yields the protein CASSLGTALYEQYF.